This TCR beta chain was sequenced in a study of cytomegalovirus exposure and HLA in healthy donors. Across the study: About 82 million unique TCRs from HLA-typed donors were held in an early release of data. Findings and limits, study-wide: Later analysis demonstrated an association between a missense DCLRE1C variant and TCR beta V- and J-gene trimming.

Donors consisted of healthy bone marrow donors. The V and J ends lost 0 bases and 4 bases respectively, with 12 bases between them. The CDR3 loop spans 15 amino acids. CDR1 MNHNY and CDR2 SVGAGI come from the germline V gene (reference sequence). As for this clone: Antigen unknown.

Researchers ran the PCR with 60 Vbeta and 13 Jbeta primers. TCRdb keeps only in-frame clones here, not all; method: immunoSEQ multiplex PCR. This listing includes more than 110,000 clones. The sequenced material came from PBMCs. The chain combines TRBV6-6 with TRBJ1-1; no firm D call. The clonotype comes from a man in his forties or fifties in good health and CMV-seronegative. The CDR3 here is CASSYSRSERTEAFF. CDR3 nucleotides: TGTGCCAGCAGTTACTCTCGGTCGGAGCGCACTGAAGCTTTCTTT.